This entry is about one T cell receptor (beta chain). TCRdb's copy holds only in-frame clones and misses some; the assay was immunoSEQ multiplex PCR. The sample includes about 120,000 clones, approximately 85% seen only once; the top ten take roughly 5%. Noted time point: blood 2 weeks post-SBRT. Treatment denoted: 15 Gy SBRT to primary tumor, nephrectomy 4 weeks later. This CDR3 comprises 15 residues. V lost 4 bases and J lost 2, with 15 bases in between. The germline gives CDR1 MNHEY, CDR2 SVGAGI. This sample is drawn from a study of radiation and T cells in renal cell carcinoma. The chain couples TRBV6-5 to TRBJ2-7, with D perhaps TRBD2 (6 bases). The sample in question was blood, obtained from a patient whose treatment included radiotherapy and nephrectomy. The TCR originated in a man between 50 and 59 years old with renal cell carcinoma. In DNA form, the CDR3 reads TGTGCCAGCAGTTCTCTAGCGACCAATCCCTACGAGCAGTACTTC. Amino acid sequence: CASSSLATNPYEQYF.